This T cell receptor (beta chain) was captured in a study of blood T cell repertoires in COVID-19. Authors' methods: The assay estimated nucleated cells by amplifying reference gene primers. The repertoire was sequenced with immunoSEQ multiplex PCR; TCRdb's copy has only in-frame clones and lacks some. V and J calls and clone size are given by that table; D and trimming were obtained from the DNA. The repertoire holds about 470,000 clones, with about nine tenths as singletons. Cohorts were determined from participant-reported clinical history. From germline, CDR1 is ENHRY and CDR2 SYGVKD. The CDR3 extends over 13 amino acids.

The rearrangement uses TRBV10-3 and TRBJ1-1; D may be TRBD1 (6 bases). This clonotype originated in a young woman who had recovered from COVID-19. The sequenced sample consisted of PBMCs or T cells enriched from blood (not recorded which). The DNA of the CDR3 is TGTGCGGGGGGGGCAGAAGAGAACACTGAAGCTTTCTTT. Its translation is CAGGAEENTEAFF.